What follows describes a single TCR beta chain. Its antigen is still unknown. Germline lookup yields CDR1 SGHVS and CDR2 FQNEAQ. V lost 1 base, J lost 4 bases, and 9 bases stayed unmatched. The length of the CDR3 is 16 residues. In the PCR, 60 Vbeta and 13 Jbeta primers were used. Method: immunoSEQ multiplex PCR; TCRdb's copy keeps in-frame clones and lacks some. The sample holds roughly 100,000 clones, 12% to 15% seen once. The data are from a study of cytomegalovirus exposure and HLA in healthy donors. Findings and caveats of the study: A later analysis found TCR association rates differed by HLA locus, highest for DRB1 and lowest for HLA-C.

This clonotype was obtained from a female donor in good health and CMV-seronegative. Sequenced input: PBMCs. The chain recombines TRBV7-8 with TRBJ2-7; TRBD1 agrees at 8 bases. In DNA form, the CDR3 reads TGTGCCAGCAGCTTAGTGGACAGGGCTTTCGGGTACGAGCAGTACTTC. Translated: CASSLVDRAFGYEQYF.